A selection of T cell receptor beta chains follows, all from one sample in a study of blood T cell repertoires in COVID-19. Clones were sequenced by immunoSEQ multiplex PCR, and TCRdb holds only the in-frame ones, with some missing. The sample lists some 390,000 clones; around 87% were seen once. Sequenced: peripheral blood. These receptors were taken from a woman aged 60-70 years with COVID-19, enrolled during active disease. Each CDR3 is given with its conserved first and last residue. Fields, in order: D gene, V gene, J gene, clone size, CDR3 protein. A D gene is named only where the DNA matches it firmly. Rows give clone size only sometimes, using once, few, many, or a class for an expanded clone.

D gene: TRBD1; V gene: TRBV19; J gene: TRBJ2-5; clone size: .; CDR3 protein: CASSKDRDETQYF
D gene: .; V gene: TRBV21-1; J gene: TRBJ2-7; clone size: .; CDR3 protein: CASSKALSAGEQYF
D gene: .; V gene: TRBV5-5; J gene: TRBJ1-2; clone size: .; CDR3 protein: CASDTANYGYTF
D gene: TRBD1; V gene: TRBV20-1; J gene: TRBJ2-1; clone size: .; CDR3 protein: CSASSRGLYNEQFF
D gene: .; V gene: TRBV3-1/TRBV3-2; J gene: TRBJ2-5; clone size: once; CDR3 protein: CASTRGGGGSETQYF
D gene: .; V gene: TRBV7-3; J gene: TRBJ2-3; clone size: .; CDR3 protein: CASSFGTDTQYF
D gene: TRBD2; V gene: TRBV7-3; J gene: TRBJ2-1; clone size: .; CDR3 protein: CASSPSSGGTYNEQFF
D gene: TRBD2; V gene: TRBV5-1; J gene: TRBJ2-1; clone size: .; CDR3 protein: CASRQTSGGAYEQFF
D gene: .; V gene: TRBV5-1; J gene: TRBJ1-4; clone size: .; CDR3 protein: CASSLGRDEKLFF
D gene: .; V gene: TRBV9; J gene: TRBJ1-1; clone size: .; CDR3 protein: CASRPHPTDGGLYTEAFF
D gene: .; V gene: TRBV21-1; J gene: TRBJ2-7; clone size: .; CDR3 protein: CASSYRDTYEQYF
D gene: .; V gene: TRBV18; J gene: TRBJ1-3; clone size: .; CDR3 protein: CASSSDSSLSGNTIYF
D gene: TRBD1; V gene: TRBV5-6; J gene: TRBJ1-5; clone size: .; CDR3 protein: CASSLGTGGMEPQHF
D gene: .; V gene: TRBV15; J gene: TRBJ2-3; clone size: .; CDR3 protein: CATSSRTRWVTQYF
D gene: .; V gene: TRBV5-8; J gene: TRBJ1-5; clone size: .; CDR3 protein: CASSLHRLSNQPQHF
D gene: .; V gene: TRBV18; J gene: TRBJ2-5; clone size: once; CDR3 protein: CASSPLQETQYF
D gene: .; V gene: TRBV5-1; J gene: TRBJ1-1; clone size: .; CDR3 protein: CASSLKSLNTEAFF
D gene: .; V gene: TRBV7-9; J gene: TRBJ1-4; clone size: .; CDR3 protein: CASSRGDGEKLFF
D gene: TRBD1; V gene: TRBV14; J gene: TRBJ2-3; clone size: .; CDR3 protein: CASSHRQGALADTQYF
D gene: .; V gene: TRBV4-2; J gene: TRBJ1-1; clone size: .; CDR3 protein: CASSQDSHRNTEAFF
D gene: TRBD1; V gene: TRBV7-3; J gene: TRBJ2-1; clone size: .; CDR3 protein: CASSLKSGTGRNEQFF
D gene: .; V gene: TRBV6-5; J gene: TRBJ1-4; clone size: .; CDR3 protein: CASSYFIQGKKKLFF
D gene: TRBD1; V gene: TRBV19; J gene: TRBJ1-6; clone size: .; CDR3 protein: CASSTLRDRVHSPLHF
D gene: .; V gene: TRBV28; J gene: TRBJ1-5; clone size: .; CDR3 protein: CASSSLGQPQHF
D gene: .; V gene: TRBV4-1; J gene: TRBJ2-3; clone size: .; CDR3 protein: CASSPQSRQGLVTQYF
D gene: .; V gene: TRBV14; J gene: TRBJ1-2; clone size: .; CDR3 protein: CASSQVALQGYTF
D gene: .; V gene: TRBV11-2; J gene: TRBJ1-2; clone size: .; CDR3 protein: CASSLDSGNYGYTF
D gene: .; V gene: TRBV29-1; J gene: TRBJ2-3; clone size: .; CDR3 protein: CSADYTDTQYF
D gene: .; V gene: TRBV3-1/TRBV3-2; J gene: TRBJ1-4; clone size: .; CDR3 protein: CASSLGGAYEKLFF
D gene: TRBD1; V gene: TRBV10-3; J gene: TRBJ1-2; clone size: .; CDR3 protein: CAISFDRDGRTGYTF
D gene: .; V gene: TRBV5-8; J gene: TRBJ2-4; clone size: .; CDR3 protein: CASSHTDLGGDIQYF
D gene: .; V gene: TRBV7-3; J gene: TRBJ1-1; clone size: .; CDR3 protein: CASAGQITEAFF
D gene: .; V gene: TRBV11-2; J gene: TRBJ2-5; clone size: .; CDR3 protein: CASSSQGETQYF
D gene: TRBD2; V gene: TRBV7-9; J gene: TRBJ2-3; clone size: .; CDR3 protein: CASSSNRVERGRYTDTQYF
D gene: TRBD2; V gene: TRBV3-1/TRBV3-2; J gene: TRBJ2-5; clone size: .; CDR3 protein: CASSQNGGARETQYF